This T cell receptor beta chain was recovered during a study of T-cell reconstitution after alpha-beta-depleted transplantation in children. Overall study results and limits: Alpha-beta T cells present about two months after transplant were reported to originate from several hundred expanded graft clones. Newly produced T cells mostly accounted for T-cell counts and diversity one year post-transplant.

As regards this clonotype: Its target is unknown.

During its preparation, the TCRbeta library received unique molecular identifiers. From the PCR reads, TCRdb called clonotypes with MiXCR, one entry per CDR3 protein. Here the sample spans over 45,000 distinct CDR3 sequences, under 6% being singletons. V was cut by 3 bases and J by 8 bases, with 10 bases left in between. Germline V gene sequence: CDR1 LNHDA, CDR2 SQIVND (reference sequence). This CDR3 is built from 12 residues. The TCR originated in a female patient aged 2 to 10 who had a stem cell transplant for aplastic anemia, so the T cells may come from the graft donor. The sample was PBMCs, mostly from graft donor cells, taken 60 days after TCRalphabeta/CD19-depleted stem cell transplant. The V call is TRBV19, the J call TRBJ1-2; TRBD1 might be the D (5 bases). The CDR3 spells CASSIQGYGYTF. The DNA for the CDR3 is TGTGCCAGTAGTATTCAGGGTTACGGCTACACCTTC.